The clone carrying this TCR beta chain was detected many times. Its antigen is currently unknown. This entry belongs to a study of glioma-infiltrating T cells after dendritic cell vaccination. Study background: Autologous tumor lysate was loaded overnight onto monocyte-derived dendritic cells grown less than 8 days with IL-4 and GM-CSF. At biweekly intervals, patients got three intradermal dendritic cell vaccine injections.

Study results and caveats: Estimated pretreatment TIL content predicted outcome after dendritic cell vaccination.

Assay: immunoSEQ multiplex PCR; the TCRdb copy retains only in-frame clones and omits some. The sample lists about 90,000 clones, about 83% occurring once. This material consisted of blood, taken before dendritic cell vaccination. This TCR was sampled from a human donor with glioblastoma.

This CDR3 is CASSTGQGLKEEQFF. DNA for the CDR3: TGTGCCAGCAGTACTGGTCAGGGTCTGAAGGAAGAGCAGTTCTTC. The chain couples TRBV6-6 to TRBJ2-1, with D possibly TRBD1 on 5 matching bases. V lost 5 bases and J 10 bases, leaving 21 bases between the germline ends. The CDR3 consists of 15 residues. Germline V gene data show CDR1 as MNHNY and CDR2 as SVGAGI (reference sequence).